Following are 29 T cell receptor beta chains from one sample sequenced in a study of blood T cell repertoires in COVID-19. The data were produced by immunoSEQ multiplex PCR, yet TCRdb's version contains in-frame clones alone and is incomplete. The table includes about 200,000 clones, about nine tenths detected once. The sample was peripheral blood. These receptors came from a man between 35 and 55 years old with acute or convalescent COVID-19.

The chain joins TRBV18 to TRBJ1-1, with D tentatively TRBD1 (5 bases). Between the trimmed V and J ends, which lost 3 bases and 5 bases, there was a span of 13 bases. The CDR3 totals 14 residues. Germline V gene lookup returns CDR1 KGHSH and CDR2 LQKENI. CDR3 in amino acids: CASSPGRVFTEAFF. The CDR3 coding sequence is TGTGCCAGCTCACCCGGCAGGGTTTTTACTGAAGCTTTCTTT.

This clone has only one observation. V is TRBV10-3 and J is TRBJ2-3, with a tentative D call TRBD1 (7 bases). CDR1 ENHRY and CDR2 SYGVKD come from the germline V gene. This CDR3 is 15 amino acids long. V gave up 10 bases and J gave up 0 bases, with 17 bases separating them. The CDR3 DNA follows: TGTGCCACCAGGGGGTCAGGGACTAGCACAGATACGCAGTATTTT. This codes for CATRGSGTSTDTQYF.

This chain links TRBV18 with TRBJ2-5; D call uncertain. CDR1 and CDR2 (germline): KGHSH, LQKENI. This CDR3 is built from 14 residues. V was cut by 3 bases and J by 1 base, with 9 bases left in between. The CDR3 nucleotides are TGTGCCAGCTCACCTGACATCATCCAAGAGACCCAGTACTTC. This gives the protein CASSPDIIQETQYF.

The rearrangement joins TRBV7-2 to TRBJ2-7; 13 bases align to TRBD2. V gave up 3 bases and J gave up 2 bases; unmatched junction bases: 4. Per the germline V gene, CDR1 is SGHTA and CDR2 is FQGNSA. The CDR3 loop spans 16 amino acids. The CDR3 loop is CASSFGLAGATYEQYF. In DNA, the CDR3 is TGTGCCAGCAGCTTTGGACTAGCGGGGGCCACCTACGAGCAGTACTTC.

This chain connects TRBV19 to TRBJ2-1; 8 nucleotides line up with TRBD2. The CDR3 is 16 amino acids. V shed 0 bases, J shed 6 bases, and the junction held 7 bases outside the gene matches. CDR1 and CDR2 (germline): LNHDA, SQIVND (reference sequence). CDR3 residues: CASSIDSRGAGNEQFF. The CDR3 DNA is TGTGCCAGTAGTATAGACTCGCGGGGGGCCGGCAATGAGCAGTTCTTC.

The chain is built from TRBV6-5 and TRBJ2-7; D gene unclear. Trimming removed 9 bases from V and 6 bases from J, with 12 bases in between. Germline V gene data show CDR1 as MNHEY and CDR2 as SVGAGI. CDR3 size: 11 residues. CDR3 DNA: TGTGCCAGTAATCAGGCTTCCGAGCAGTACTTC. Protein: CASNQASEQYF.

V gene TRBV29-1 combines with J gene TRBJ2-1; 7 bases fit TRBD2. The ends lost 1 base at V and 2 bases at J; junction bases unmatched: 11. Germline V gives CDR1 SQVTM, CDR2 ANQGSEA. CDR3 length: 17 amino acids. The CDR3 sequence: CSVEAPMRGNTYNEQFF. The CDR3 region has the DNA TGCAGCGTTGAAGCCCCCATGCGGGGGAATACCTACAATGAGCAGTTCTTC.

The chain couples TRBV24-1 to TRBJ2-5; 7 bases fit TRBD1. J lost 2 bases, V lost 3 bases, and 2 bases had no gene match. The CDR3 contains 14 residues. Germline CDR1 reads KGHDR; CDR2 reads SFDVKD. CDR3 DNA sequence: TGTGCCACCAGTGATCCCAGGGGGCAAGAGACCCAGTACTTC. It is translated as CATSDPRGQETQYF.

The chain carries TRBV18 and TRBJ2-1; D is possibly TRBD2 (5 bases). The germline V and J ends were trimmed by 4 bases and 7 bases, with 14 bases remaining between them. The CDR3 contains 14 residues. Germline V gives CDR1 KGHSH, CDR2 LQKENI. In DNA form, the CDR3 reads TGTGCCAGCTCACGTTTCAGGACTGATAATGAGCAGTTCTTC. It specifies CASSRFRTDNEQFF.

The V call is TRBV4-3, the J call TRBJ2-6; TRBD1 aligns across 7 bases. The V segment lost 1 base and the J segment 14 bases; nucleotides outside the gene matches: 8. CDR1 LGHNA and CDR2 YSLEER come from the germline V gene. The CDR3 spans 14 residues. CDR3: CASSQGGTALFLTF. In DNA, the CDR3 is TGCGCCAGCAGCCAAGGAGGGACAGCTCTTTTCCTGACTTTC.

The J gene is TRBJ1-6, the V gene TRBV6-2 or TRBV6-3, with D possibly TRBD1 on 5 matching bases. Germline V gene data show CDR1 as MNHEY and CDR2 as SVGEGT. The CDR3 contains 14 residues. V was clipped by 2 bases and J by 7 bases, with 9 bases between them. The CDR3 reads CASSYGATNSPLHF. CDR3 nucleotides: TGTGCCAGCAGTTACGGGGCGACGAATTCACCCCTCCACTTT.

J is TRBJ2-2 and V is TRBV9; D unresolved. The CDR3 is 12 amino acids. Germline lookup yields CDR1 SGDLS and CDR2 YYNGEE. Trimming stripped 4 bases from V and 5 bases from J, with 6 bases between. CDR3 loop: CASSPVTGELFF. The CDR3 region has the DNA TGTGCCAGCAGCCCAGTGACCGGGGAGCTGTTTTTT.

The DNA of the CDR3 is TGTGCCAGCAGTGAATTGGAGGGGGCCCGGGGTGAAAAACTGTTTTTT. It specifies CASSELEGARGEKLFF. The chain is built from TRBV6-1 and TRBJ1-4; 7 nucleotides line up with TRBD1. The CDR3 is made up of 16 amino acids. From germline, CDR1 is MNHNS and CDR2 SASEGT. V lost 2 bases and J lost 7; bases outside the gene matches: 10.

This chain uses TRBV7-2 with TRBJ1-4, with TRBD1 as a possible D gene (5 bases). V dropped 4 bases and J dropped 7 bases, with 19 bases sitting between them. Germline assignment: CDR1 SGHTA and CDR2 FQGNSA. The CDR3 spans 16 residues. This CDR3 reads CASSSKAGLTAEKLFF. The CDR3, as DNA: TGTGCCAGCAGCTCCAAGGCGGGACTGACGGCTGAAAAACTGTTTTTT.

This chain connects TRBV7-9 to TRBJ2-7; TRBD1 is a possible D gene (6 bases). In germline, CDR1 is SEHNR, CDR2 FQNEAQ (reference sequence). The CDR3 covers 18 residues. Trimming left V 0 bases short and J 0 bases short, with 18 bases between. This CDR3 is CASSLAPLGQLSSYEQYF. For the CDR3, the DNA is TGTGCCAGCAGCTTAGCACCTTTGGGACAACTCAGCTCCTACGAGCAGTACTTC. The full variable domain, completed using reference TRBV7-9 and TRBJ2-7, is DTGVSQNPRHKITKRGQNVTFRCDPISEHNRLYWYRQTLGQGPEFLTYFQNEAQLEKSRLLSDRFSAERPKGSFSTLEIQRTEQGDSAMYLCASSLAPLGQLSSYEQYFGPGTRLTVT.

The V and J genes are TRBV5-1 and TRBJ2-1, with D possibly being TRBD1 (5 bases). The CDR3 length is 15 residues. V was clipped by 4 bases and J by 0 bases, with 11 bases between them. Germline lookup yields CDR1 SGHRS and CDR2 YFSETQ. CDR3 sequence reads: CASSVTGNSYNEQFF. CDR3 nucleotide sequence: TGCGCCAGCAGCGTCACAGGAAACTCCTACAATGAGCAGTTCTTC.

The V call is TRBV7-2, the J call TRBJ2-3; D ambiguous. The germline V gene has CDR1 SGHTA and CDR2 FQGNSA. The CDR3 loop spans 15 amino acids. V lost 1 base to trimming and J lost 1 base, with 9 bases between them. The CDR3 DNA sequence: TGTGCCAGCAGCTTAGATACAGCTCGCACAGATACGCAGTATTTT. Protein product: CASSLDTARTDTQYF. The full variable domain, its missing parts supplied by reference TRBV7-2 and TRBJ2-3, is GAGVSQSPSNKVTEKGKDVELRCDPISGHTALYWYRQSLGQGLEFLIYFQGNSAPDKSGLPSDRFSAERTGGSVSTLTIQRTQQEDSAVYLCASSLDTARTDTQYFGPGTRLTVL.

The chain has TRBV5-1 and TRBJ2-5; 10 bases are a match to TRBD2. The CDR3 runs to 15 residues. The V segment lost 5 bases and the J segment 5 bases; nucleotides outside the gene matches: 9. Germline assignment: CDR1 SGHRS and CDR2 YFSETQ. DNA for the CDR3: TGCGCCAGCAGTCAGAGCGGGGGGGTAGGGGAGACCCAGTACTTC. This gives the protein CASSQSGGVGETQYF.

The CDR3 DNA sequence: TGTGCCAGCAGCACCTATAGCGGGGGGCTTGGGGAGCAGTACTTC. Translating it yields CASSTYSGGLGEQYF. V gene TRBV9 combines with J gene TRBJ2-7; 10 nucleotides agree with TRBD2. In germline, CDR1 is SGDLS, CDR2 YYNGEE. After removal of 4 bases from V and 7 bases from J, the junction contained 11 bases not matched to a gene. CDR3 size: 15 residues.

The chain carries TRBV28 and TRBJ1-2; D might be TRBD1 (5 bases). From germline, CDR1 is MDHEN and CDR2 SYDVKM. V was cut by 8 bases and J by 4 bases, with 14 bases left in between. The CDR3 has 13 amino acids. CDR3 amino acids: CASRGQGLYGYTF. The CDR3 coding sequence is TGTGCCAGCCGGGGCCAGGGACTCTATGGCTACACCTTC.

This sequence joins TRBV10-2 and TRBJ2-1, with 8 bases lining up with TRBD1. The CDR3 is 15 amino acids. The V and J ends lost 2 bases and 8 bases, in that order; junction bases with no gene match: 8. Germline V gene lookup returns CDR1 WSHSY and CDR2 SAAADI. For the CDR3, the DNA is TGCGCCAGCAGTGAGCCGTGGACAGGGAAGGATGAGCAGTTCTTC. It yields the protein CASSEPWTGKDEQFF.

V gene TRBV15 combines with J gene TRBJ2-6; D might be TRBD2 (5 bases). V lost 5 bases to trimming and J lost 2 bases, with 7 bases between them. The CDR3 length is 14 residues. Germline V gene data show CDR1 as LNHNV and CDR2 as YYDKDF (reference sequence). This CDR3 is CATSEGAGANVLTF. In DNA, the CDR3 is TGTGCCACCAGCGAGGGCGCTGGGGCCAACGTCCTGACTTTC.

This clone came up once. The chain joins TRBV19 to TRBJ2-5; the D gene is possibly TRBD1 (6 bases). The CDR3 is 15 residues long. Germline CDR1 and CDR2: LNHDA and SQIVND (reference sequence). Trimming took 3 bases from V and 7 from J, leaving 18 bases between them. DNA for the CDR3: TGTGCCAGTAGTATTGTGGGGGCCCGCCATGCGACCCAGTACTTC. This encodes CASSIVGARHATQYF.

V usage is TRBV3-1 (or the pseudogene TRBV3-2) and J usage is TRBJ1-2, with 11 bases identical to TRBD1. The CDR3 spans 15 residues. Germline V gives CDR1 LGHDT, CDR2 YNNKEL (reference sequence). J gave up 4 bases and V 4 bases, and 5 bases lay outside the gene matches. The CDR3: CASSRGTGGVYGYTF. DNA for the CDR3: TGTGCCAGCAGCCGAGGGACAGGGGGAGTCTATGGCTACACCTTC.

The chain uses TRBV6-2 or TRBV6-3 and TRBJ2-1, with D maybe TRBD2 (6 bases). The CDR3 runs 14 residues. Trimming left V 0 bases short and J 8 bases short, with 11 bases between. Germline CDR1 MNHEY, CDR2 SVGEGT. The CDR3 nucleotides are TGTGCCAGCAGTTACTCCCTAGCGTCGGATGAGCAGTTCTTC. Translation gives CASSYSLASDEQFF.

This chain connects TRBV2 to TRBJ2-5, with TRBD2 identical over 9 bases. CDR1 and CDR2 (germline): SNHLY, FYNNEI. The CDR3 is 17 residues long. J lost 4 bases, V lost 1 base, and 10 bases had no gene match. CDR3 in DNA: TGTGCCAGCAGTGAAGAGGGGCTAGCGGGGCGTCGAGAGACCCAGTACTTC. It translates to CASSEEGLAGRRETQYF.

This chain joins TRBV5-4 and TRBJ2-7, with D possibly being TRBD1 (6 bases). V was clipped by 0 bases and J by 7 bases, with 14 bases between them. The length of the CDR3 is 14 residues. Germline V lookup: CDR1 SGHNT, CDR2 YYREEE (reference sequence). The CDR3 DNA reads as TGTGCCAGCAGCTTGGGAGACAGGCCTACTGAGCAGTACTTC. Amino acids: CASSLGDRPTEQYF.

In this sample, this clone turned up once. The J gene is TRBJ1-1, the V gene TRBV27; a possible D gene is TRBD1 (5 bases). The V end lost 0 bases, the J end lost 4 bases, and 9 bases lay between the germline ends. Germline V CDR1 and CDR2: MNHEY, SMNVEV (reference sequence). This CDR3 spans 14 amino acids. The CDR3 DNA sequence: TGTGCCAGCAGTTTATCTCGTCAGGGCACTGAAGCTTTCTTT. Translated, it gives CASSLSRQGTEAFF.

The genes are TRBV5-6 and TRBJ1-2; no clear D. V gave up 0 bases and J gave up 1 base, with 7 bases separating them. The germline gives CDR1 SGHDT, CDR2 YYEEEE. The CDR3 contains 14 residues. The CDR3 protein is CASSLVGSNYGYTF. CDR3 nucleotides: TGTGCCAGCAGCTTGGTTGGCAGTAACTATGGCTACACCTTC.